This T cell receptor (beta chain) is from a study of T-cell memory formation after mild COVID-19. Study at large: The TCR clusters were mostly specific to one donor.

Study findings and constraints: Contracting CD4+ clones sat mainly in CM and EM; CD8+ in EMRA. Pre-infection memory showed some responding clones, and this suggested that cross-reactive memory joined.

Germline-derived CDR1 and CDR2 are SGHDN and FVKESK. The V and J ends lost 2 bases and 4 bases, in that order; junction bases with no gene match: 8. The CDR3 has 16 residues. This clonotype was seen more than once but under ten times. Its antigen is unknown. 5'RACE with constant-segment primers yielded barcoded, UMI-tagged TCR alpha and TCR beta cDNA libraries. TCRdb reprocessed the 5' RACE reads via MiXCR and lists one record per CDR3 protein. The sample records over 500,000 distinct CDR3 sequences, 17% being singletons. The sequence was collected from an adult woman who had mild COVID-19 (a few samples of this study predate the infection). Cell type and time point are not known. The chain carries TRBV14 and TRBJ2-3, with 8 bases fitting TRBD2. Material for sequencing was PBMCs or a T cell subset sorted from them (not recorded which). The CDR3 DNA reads TGTGCCAGCAGCCAACTAGGAGCGGGGGTCCCAGATACGCAGTATTTT. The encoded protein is CASSQLGAGVPDTQYF.